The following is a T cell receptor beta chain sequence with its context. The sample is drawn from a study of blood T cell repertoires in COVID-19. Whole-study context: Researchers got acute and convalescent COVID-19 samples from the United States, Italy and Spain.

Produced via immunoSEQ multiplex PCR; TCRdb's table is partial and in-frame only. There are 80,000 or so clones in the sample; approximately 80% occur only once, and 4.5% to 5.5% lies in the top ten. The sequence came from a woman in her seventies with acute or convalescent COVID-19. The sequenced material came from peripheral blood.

DNA of the CDR3: TGTGCTCTCTCGGAGGGACAGCGCACAGATACGCAGTATTTT. Its protein is CALSEGQRTDTQYF. The V and J genes are TRBV21-1 and TRBJ2-3; the D call in the table, TRBD1, was not verified against the DNA. TRBV21-1 is noted as a pseudogene. The CDR3 runs to 14 residues.